Listed below are T cell receptor beta chains from one sample, sequenced in a study of blood T cell repertoires in COVID-19. The data were produced by immunoSEQ multiplex PCR, yet TCRdb's version contains in-frame clones alone and is incomplete. The sample consists of fewer than 250,000 clones, around 78% of them appearing once. Material: peripheral blood. The receptor set was obtained from a woman in her 70s with active or convalescent COVID-19. Both conserved end residues are part of each CDR3. Each record gives: clone size, D gene, J gene, V gene, CDR3 DNA, CDR3 protein. A D gene is named only where the DNA matches it firmly. Only part of the rows carry a size: once, few, many, or a class if the clone is expanded.

clone_size: .
d_call: .
j_call: TRBJ2-2
v_call: TRBV19
cdr3_nt: TGTGCCAGTAGGGGCCCCCAGTACACCGGGGAGCTGTTTTTT
cdr3_aa: CASRGPQYTGELFF

clone_size: .
d_call: .
j_call: TRBJ1-2
v_call: TRBV2
cdr3_nt: TGTGCCAGCAGTGAAGAACCAGCCGCGGGTGGCTACACCTTC
cdr3_aa: CASSEEPAAGGYTF

clone_size: .
d_call: TRBD2
j_call: TRBJ2-7
v_call: TRBV3-1/TRBV3-2
cdr3_nt: TGTGCCAGCAGCCAACCAGGACTAGCGGGAGGGCCCTACGAGCAGTACTTC
cdr3_aa: CASSQPGLAGGPYEQYF

clone_size: .
d_call: TRBD2
j_call: TRBJ2-3
v_call: TRBV7-3
cdr3_nt: TGTGCCAGCAGCTTAAGGGGACTAGGAGGACGAGATACGCAGTATTTT
cdr3_aa: CASSLRGLGGRDTQYF

clone_size: .
d_call: .
j_call: TRBJ1-1
v_call: TRBV13
cdr3_nt: TGTGCCAGCAGTTTGGGGAGGGGACCGGAAGCTTTCTTT
cdr3_aa: CASSLGRGPEAFF

clone_size: .
d_call: .
j_call: TRBJ1-2
v_call: TRBV7-2
cdr3_nt: TGTGCCAGCAGCTTAGTAGGCAGGGTCTATGGCTACACCTTC
cdr3_aa: CASSLVGRVYGYTF

clone_size: .
d_call: .
j_call: TRBJ2-1
v_call: TRBV3-1/TRBV3-2
cdr3_nt: TGTGCCAGCAGCCAAGCGAGACAGTTCGCGTTCTTC
cdr3_aa: CASSQARQFAFF

clone_size: .
d_call: .
j_call: TRBJ2-3
v_call: TRBV18
cdr3_nt: TGTGCCAGCTCACCACCCGGCGGGACAGCTTCCACAGATACGCAGTATTTT
cdr3_aa: CASSPPGGTASTDTQYF

clone_size: .
d_call: .
j_call: TRBJ1-2
v_call: TRBV12-3/TRBV12-4
cdr3_nt: TGTGCCAGCAGCCGAAGGGGGAATGGCTACACCTTC
cdr3_aa: CASSRRGNGYTF

clone_size: .
d_call: TRBD1
j_call: TRBJ1-1
v_call: TRBV4-1
cdr3_nt: TGCGCCAGCAGCCAAGGACAGGGGGAGTGGTACACTGAAGCTTTCTTT
cdr3_aa: CASSQGQGEWYTEAFF

clone_size: few
d_call: TRBD1
j_call: TRBJ2-7
v_call: TRBV18
cdr3_nt: TGTGCCAGCTCACTCGGGACAGTCTACGAGCAGTACTTC
cdr3_aa: CASSLGTVYEQYF

clone_size: .
d_call: TRBD1
j_call: TRBJ2-7
v_call: TRBV4-3
cdr3_nt: TGCGCCAGCAGCCAAGATACAGGGGGCTCCTACGAGCAGTACTTC
cdr3_aa: CASSQDTGGSYEQYF

clone_size: .
d_call: TRBD1
j_call: TRBJ1-1
v_call: TRBV18
cdr3_nt: TGTGCCAGCTCACCTAACAGGGGTTACACTGAAGCTTTCTTT
cdr3_aa: CASSPNRGYTEAFF

clone_size: .
d_call: TRBD2
j_call: TRBJ2-7
v_call: TRBV7-2
cdr3_nt: TGTGCCAGCAGCCCCACTAGCGGGAGGGCCTACGAGCAGTACTTC
cdr3_aa: CASSPTSGRAYEQYF

clone_size: .
d_call: TRBD1
j_call: TRBJ1-2
v_call: TRBV3-1/TRBV3-2
cdr3_nt: TGTGCCAGCAGCCGTCGGGACAGGGGGCACTATGGCTACACCTTC
cdr3_aa: CASSRRDRGHYGYTF

clone_size: .
d_call: .
j_call: TRBJ1-1
v_call: TRBV20-1
cdr3_nt: TGCAGTGCCTCTGTCAGGGGTCAAGCTTTCTTT
cdr3_aa: CSASVRGQAFF

clone_size: few
d_call: TRBD2
j_call: TRBJ2-7
v_call: TRBV6-5
cdr3_nt: TGTGCCAGCAGTCGGGGGGGCAACTACGAGCAGTACTTC
cdr3_aa: CASSRGGNYEQYF

clone_size: .
d_call: TRBD1
j_call: TRBJ2-4
v_call: TRBV18
cdr3_nt: TGTGCCAGCTCACCCGGGACAGGGGCAGGGTATCAGTACTTC
cdr3_aa: CASSPGTGAGYQYF

clone_size: once
d_call: .
j_call: TRBJ1-1
v_call: TRBV18
cdr3_nt: TGTGCCAGCTCACCAAGCGCCGATCAGGGGACTGAAGCTTTCTTT
cdr3_aa: CASSPSADQGTEAFF

clone_size: .
d_call: .
j_call: TRBJ2-4
v_call: TRBV18
cdr3_nt: TGTGCCAGCTCGGGCCTTAACATTCAGTACTTC
cdr3_aa: CASSGLNIQYF

clone_size: .
d_call: .
j_call: TRBJ1-1
v_call: TRBV7-3
cdr3_nt: TGTGCCAGCAGCTTAAGCCGGGGGACTGAAGCTTTCTTT
cdr3_aa: CASSLSRGTEAFF

clone_size: .
d_call: .
j_call: TRBJ2-3
v_call: TRBV5-6
cdr3_nt: TGTGCCAGCAGCCCCACTTCAGATACGCAGTATTTT
cdr3_aa: CASSPTSDTQYF

clone_size: .
d_call: .
j_call: TRBJ1-4
v_call: TRBV7-2
cdr3_nt: TGTGCCAGCAGCTTATCCTATGAAAAACTGTTTTTT
cdr3_aa: CASSLSYEKLFF

clone_size: .
d_call: .
j_call: TRBJ1-1
v_call: TRBV6-2/TRBV6-3
cdr3_nt: TGTGCCAGCAGTGATCAGCCCCGACAGGTTGAAGCTTTCTTT
cdr3_aa: CASSDQPRQVEAFF

clone_size: few
d_call: TRBD1
j_call: TRBJ1-2
v_call: TRBV5-1
cdr3_nt: TGCGCCAGCAGCAGCCAGGGGACAGGGAGGTTTGGCTACACCTTC
cdr3_aa: CASSSQGTGRFGYTF

clone_size: .
d_call: .
j_call: TRBJ2-1
v_call: TRBV7-2
cdr3_nt: TGTGCCAGCAGCTTAGACAGGGTGAGTGAGCAGTTCTTC
cdr3_aa: CASSLDRVSEQFF

clone_size: .
d_call: .
j_call: TRBJ1-1
v_call: TRBV6-5
cdr3_nt: TGTGCCAGCGCCTTACGGAGGTTGAACACTGAAGCTTTCTTT
cdr3_aa: CASALRRLNTEAFF

clone_size: .
d_call: .
j_call: TRBJ1-1
v_call: TRBV2
cdr3_nt: TGTGCCAGCAGTGAACTACGGAACACTGAAGCTTTCTTT
cdr3_aa: CASSELRNTEAFF

clone_size: .
d_call: .
j_call: TRBJ1-3
v_call: TRBV4-2
cdr3_nt: TGTGCCAGCAGCCAAGTGGACAGTGGAAGCTCTGGAAACACCATATATTTT
cdr3_aa: CASSQVDSGSSGNTIYF

clone_size: .
d_call: TRBD1
j_call: TRBJ1-2
v_call: TRBV20-1
cdr3_nt: TGCAGTGCTCGGACAGGCGGCTACACCTTC
cdr3_aa: CSARTGGYTF

clone_size: .
d_call: TRBD1
j_call: TRBJ2-6
v_call: TRBV3-1/TRBV3-2
cdr3_nt: TGTGCCAGCAGCCTTGGGACAGGCAGCTCTGGGGCCAACGTCCTGACTTTC
cdr3_aa: CASSLGTGSSGANVLTF

clone_size: .
d_call: .
j_call: TRBJ2-3
v_call: TRBV18
cdr3_nt: TGTGCCAGCTCTCTCGGTAGCGCCCACACAGATACGCAGTATTTT
cdr3_aa: CASSLGSAHTDTQYF

clone_size: .
d_call: .
j_call: TRBJ2-3
v_call: TRBV3-1/TRBV3-2
cdr3_nt: TGTGCCAGCAGCCAAGATTTGGGGGCGGCCACAGATACGCAGTATTTT
cdr3_aa: CASSQDLGAATDTQYF

clone_size: .
d_call: TRBD1
j_call: TRBJ1-6
v_call: TRBV28
cdr3_nt: TGTGCCAGCAGTTCATTGACAGGGTCAGCCAATAATTCACCCCTCCACTTT
cdr3_aa: CASSSLTGSANNSPLHF

clone_size: .
d_call: TRBD1
j_call: TRBJ1-2
v_call: TRBV28
cdr3_nt: TGTGCCAGCAGTTTAAGACAGGGTGGCGGCTACACCTTC
cdr3_aa: CASSLRQGGGYTF

clone_size: .
d_call: .
j_call: TRBJ2-3
v_call: TRBV6-5
cdr3_nt: TGTGCCAGCAACAGTCAGGGGGATACGCAGTATTTT
cdr3_aa: CASNSQGDTQYF

clone_size: .
d_call: .
j_call: TRBJ1-2
v_call: TRBV3-1/TRBV3-2
cdr3_nt: TGTGCCAGCAGCCAACCCCCCGGCGGGTATGGCTACACCTTC
cdr3_aa: CASSQPPGGYGYTF

clone_size: .
d_call: .
j_call: TRBJ1-3
v_call: TRBV19
cdr3_nt: TGTGCCAGTGGTGACAGCTTCTCTGGAAACACCATATATTTT
cdr3_aa: CASGDSFSGNTIYF

clone_size: .
d_call: .
j_call: TRBJ1-5
v_call: TRBV6-6
cdr3_nt: TGTGCCAGCAGGAGGGCGGGGGATCGCAATCAGCCCCAGCATTTT
cdr3_aa: CASRRAGDRNQPQHF

clone_size: .
d_call: TRBD1
j_call: TRBJ1-1
v_call: TRBV6-5
cdr3_nt: TGTGCCAGCAGTTACGCAGGGGGCAGATATGAAGCTTTCTTT
cdr3_aa: CASSYAGGRYEAFF

clone_size: .
d_call: .
j_call: TRBJ1-3
v_call: TRBV18
cdr3_nt: TGTGCCAGCTCACCACCAGGGGACTCTGGAAACACCATATATTTT
cdr3_aa: CASSPPGDSGNTIYF

clone_size: .
d_call: .
j_call: TRBJ2-3
v_call: TRBV28
cdr3_nt: TGTGCCAGCAGTTCAGCGGGCGGCACGCAGTATTTT
cdr3_aa: CASSSAGGTQYF

clone_size: .
d_call: TRBD2
j_call: TRBJ2-5
v_call: TRBV28
cdr3_nt: TGTGCCAGCAGTTTATTTGGGGAGGGGAAGACCCAGTACTTC
cdr3_aa: CASSLFGEGKTQYF

clone_size: .
d_call: TRBD1
j_call: TRBJ1-2
v_call: TRBV2
cdr3_nt: TGTGCCAGCAGAGAAGGACAGGGGTACTATGGCTACACCTTC
cdr3_aa: CASREGQGYYGYTF

clone_size: .
d_call: TRBD1
j_call: TRBJ1-5
v_call: TRBV27
cdr3_nt: TGTGCCAGCAGGGGGACAGGGGTGAGCAATCAGCCCCAGCATTTT
cdr3_aa: CASRGTGVSNQPQHF

clone_size: .
d_call: .
j_call: TRBJ2-5
v_call: TRBV5-1
cdr3_nt: TGCGCCAGCAGCTTGATGGGGTGGAGGGAGACCCAGTACTTC
cdr3_aa: CASSLMGWRETQYF

clone_size: few
d_call: .
j_call: TRBJ1-5
v_call: TRBV19
cdr3_nt: TGTGCCAGTAGTCGGACGGTGGGAGGGGTCGGTCACAATCAGCCCCAGCATTTT
cdr3_aa: CASSRTVGGVGHNQPQHF

clone_size: .
d_call: .
j_call: TRBJ2-1
v_call: TRBV7-2
cdr3_nt: TGTGCCAGCAGCTTCCTGACTGGTTACAATGAGCAGTTCTTC
cdr3_aa: CASSFLTGYNEQFF

clone_size: .
d_call: TRBD2
j_call: TRBJ2-5
v_call: TRBV3-1/TRBV3-2
cdr3_nt: TGTGCCAGCAGCCACAACCCGGCGGGGGGAGGGGAAGAGACCCAGTACTTC
cdr3_aa: CASSHNPAGGGEETQYF

clone_size: .
d_call: .
j_call: TRBJ2-1
v_call: TRBV27
cdr3_nt: TGTGCCAGCAGTCCCTGGACTGGCGATAATGAGCAGTTCTTC
cdr3_aa: CASSPWTGDNEQFF

clone_size: .
d_call: TRBD2
j_call: TRBJ2-7
v_call: TRBV7-2
cdr3_nt: TGTGCCAGCAGCCCATCAGCGGGGAATAACTACGAGCAGTACTTC
cdr3_aa: CASSPSAGNNYEQYF

clone_size: .
d_call: .
j_call: TRBJ1-1
v_call: TRBV6-5
cdr3_nt: TGTGCCAGCAGACTACAGGGCTTTGAGGGCACTGAAGCTTTCTTT
cdr3_aa: CASRLQGFEGTEAFF

clone_size: .
d_call: .
j_call: TRBJ1-3
v_call: TRBV7-7
cdr3_nt: TGTGCTAGCAGCGCAGACACCCCTGGCCCTGGAAACACCATATATTTT
cdr3_aa: CASSADTPGPGNTIYF

clone_size: .
d_call: TRBD1
j_call: TRBJ1-2
v_call: TRBV10-1
cdr3_nt: TGCGCCAGCAGTGGAGAGGGGGCGCGCGGCTACACCTTC
cdr3_aa: CASSGEGARGYTF

clone_size: .
d_call: TRBD1
j_call: TRBJ2-7
v_call: TRBV10-3
cdr3_nt: TGTGCCATCACCCGACAGGGAACCTACGAGCAGTACTTC
cdr3_aa: CAITRQGTYEQYF

clone_size: .
d_call: .
j_call: TRBJ1-5
v_call: TRBV2
cdr3_nt: TGTGCCAGCAGCAACACATACAATCAGCCCCAGCATTTT
cdr3_aa: CASSNTYNQPQHF